This T cell receptor (beta chain) was recovered during a study of human T cells and chemical hapten exposure. Whole-study context: DPC 0.01% went on the upper back by patch test, with reading at 6 days.

What the library attached to individual cDNA molecules were unique molecular identifiers. Via MiXCR, TCRdb re-called the RACE reads, giving one row per CDR3 protein. The profile covers more than 100,000 distinct CDR3 sequences, with roughly 14% appearing a single time and roughly 2.8% taken by the ten largest. This clonotype was counted a few times. The CDR3 extends over 15 amino acids. V was trimmed by 2 bases and J by 2 bases, leaving 7 bases between them. The V gene's germline CDR1 is MNHEY and CDR2 SVGEGT. Time point in this sample: pre-sensitization, week 0. Treatment meaning: therapeutic diphenylcyclopropenone sensitization with weekly scalp DPC.

The sequences come from whole blood, collected in connection with sensitization to the hapten diphenylcyclopropenone (DPC). J is TRBJ2-6 and V is TRBV6-2 or TRBV6-3, with D perhaps matching TRBD2 (6 bases). The TCR sequence derives from a woman between 18 and 29 years old with alopecia areata. Some clones in this sample may be carry-over from other donors' samples. The CDR3 protein is CASSYGGTGANVLTF. The CDR3 DNA reads TGTGCCAGCAGTTACGGCGGGACTGGGGCCAACGTCCTGACTTTC.